Included here is one TCR beta chain sequence, with context. cDNA carried unique molecular identifiers, and a universal primer site was added by template switching. TCRdb independently ran MiXCR on the 5' RACE reads; one entry per CDR3 protein. The sample holds 500,000 or so distinct CDR3 sequences, 14% seen once. The data derive from a study of identical twins. These sequences were also reported in another study, on yellow fever vaccine responses in identical twins.

This clonotype was sampled from a woman younger than 30 in good health. Source material: CD4+ T cells sorted from blood.

CDR3 amino acids: CAWSSRPMSTDTQYF. The DNA of the CDR3 is TGTGCCTGGAGTTCTAGGCCGATGAGCACAGATACGCAGTATTTT. The chain uses TRBV30 and TRBJ2-3, with D unclear. The CDR3 length is 15 residues. V shed 2 bases and J shed 0 bases, with 12 bases lying between them. CDR1 GTSNPN and CDR2 SVGIG come from the germline V gene (reference sequence).